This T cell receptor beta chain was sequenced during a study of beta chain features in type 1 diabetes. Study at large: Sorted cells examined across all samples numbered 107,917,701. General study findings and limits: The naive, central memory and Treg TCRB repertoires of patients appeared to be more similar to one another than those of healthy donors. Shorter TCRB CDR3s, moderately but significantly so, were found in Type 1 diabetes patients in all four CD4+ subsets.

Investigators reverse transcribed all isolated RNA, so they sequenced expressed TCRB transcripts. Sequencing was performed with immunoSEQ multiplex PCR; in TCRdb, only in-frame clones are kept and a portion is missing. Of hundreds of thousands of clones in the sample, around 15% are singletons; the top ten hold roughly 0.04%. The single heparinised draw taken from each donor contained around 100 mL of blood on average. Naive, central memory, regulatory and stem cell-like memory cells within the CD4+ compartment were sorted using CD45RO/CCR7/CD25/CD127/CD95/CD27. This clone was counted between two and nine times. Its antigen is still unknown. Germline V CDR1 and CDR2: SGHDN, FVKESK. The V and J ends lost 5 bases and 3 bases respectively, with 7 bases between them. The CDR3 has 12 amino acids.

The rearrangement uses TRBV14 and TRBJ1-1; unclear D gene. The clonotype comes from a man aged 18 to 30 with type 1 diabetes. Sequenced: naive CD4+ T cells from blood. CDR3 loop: CASSTWDTEAFF. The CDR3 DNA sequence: TGTGCCAGCAGCACGTGGGACACTGAAGCTTTCTTT.